This TCR beta chain was sequenced during a study of T cell responses to AZD1222 COVID-19 vaccine. Study-wide results and limits: With dominance at 160-218 and 743-854, vaccine-associated CD4 TCRs spanned spike.

The table came from immunoSEQ multiplex PCR; TCRdb's copy has only in-frame clones and leaves some out. The data hold 100,000 to 130,000 clones, with 87% observed a single time. CDR1 is MDHEN and CDR2 is SYDVKM in the germline V gene. This CDR3 comprises 15 residues. J lost 0 bases, V lost 3 bases, and 5 bases had no gene match. Turning to this clone: As yet, its antigen is unknown.

V gene TRBV28 combines with J gene TRBJ2-7; TRBD2 matches 7 bases. This receptor was obtained from an adult in good health. This specimen consisted of peripheral blood, obtained on day 0 of AZD1222 vaccination. The DNA of the CDR3 is TGTGCCAGCAGTTTGGCGGGAGCCTCCTCCTACGAGCAGTACTTC. It is translated as CASSLAGASSYEQYF.